Described below is a single T cell receptor beta chain sequence and its context. Its antigen has not been determined. No quality values exist for individual bases; no much larger clone is one base distant. From its cysteine to its phenylalanine, the CDR3 spans 18 amino acids. The only DNA kept is the CDR3, 54 bases in frame from the first base. CDR1 and CDR2 were assigned from the germline V gene as MDHEN and SYDVKM. Germline trimming amounts to 4 bases on V and 3 bases on J, with 10 as the count of junction bases outside the gene matches. The 90 tumor samples were subjected to high-throughput TCR profiling using ImmunoSEQ. For the original study's pipeline: Repertoire diversity metrics included richness (unique productive sequences), clonality, evenness and relatedness; Bhattacharyya coefficient assessed similarity between samples. A sensitivity analysis that removed TCRs with fewer than two reads produced consistent conclusions. TCRdb's version of the immuneACCESS table is confined to in-frame rearrangements and falls short of the full clone set. An unresolved V gene accounts for under half of the shortfall where checked; the remainder is of unknown origin. The V and J calls and clone size come from that table; D and trimming were worked out from the DNA. This sample has more than 7,500 clones in its table, and approximately 91% of those were observed once. The ten top clones hold over 1.5% of the sample.

The data belong to a study of high-grade serous ovarian cancer treatment subgroups (dated by TCRdb to the early 2020s). Notes on the research overall: Sequencing yielded a mean of about 15,000 reads and more than 6,000 unique TCR beta rearrangements per sample. Under a laparoscopic triage algorithm, patients with high-grade serous ovarian cancer were grouped by complete gross resection or by neoadjuvant chemotherapy response, and the study profiled the TCR beta repertoires of these patients. A cohort of approximately 30 patients was included: roughly 10 with no residual disease after primary surgery (R0), roughly 10 who were excellent NACT responders, and roughly 10 who were poor NACT responders. In total there were some 100 samples, since every patient provided one primary tumor sample and two metastatic tumor samples. The paper's findings and limits, for the study overall: Repertoire similarity between tumors from the same patient ranged from roughly 0.11 to 0.79, while tumors from different patients showed almost no similarity. Bulk tumor TCR sequencing lacked spatial information, limiting insight into HGSC tumor complexity and diversity. The TCR repertoire analyses centered on CDR3, leaving CDR1 and CDR2 unanalyzed. TCR clonal relatedness showed a positive correlation with neoantigen level and a trend toward positive correlation with copy number variation and mutation load from whole-genome sequencing.

Tumor samples were obtained before definitive surgery or chemotherapy. Genomic DNA was extracted by the MD Anderson Biospecimen Extraction Resource, and TCR sequencing was done by the MD Anderson Cancer Genomics Laboratory. The receptor comes from a human donor with high-grade serous ovarian cancer. The rearranged chain carries TRBV28 and TRBJ2-2, with 11 central nucleotides matching TRBD1. Sequencing was done on a sample of tumor tissue. The DNA sequence is given as TGTGCCAGCAGTTCATTCCAGGGACAGGGGGTCTACACCGGGGAGCTGTTTTTT. Protein translation: CASSSFQGQGVYTGELFF.